These T cell receptor beta chains were read from a single sample in a study of shared clonotypes between healthy human individuals. Clones were sequenced by immunoSEQ multiplex PCR, and TCRdb holds only the in-frame ones, with some missing. The repertoire has 200,000 to 250,000 clones, over 50% of them found once; the top ten carry around 10%. Sequencing used memory CD4+ T cells sorted from blood. Receptors originate from a man under 40 in good health. The CDR3 runs from the conserved cysteine through the conserved F or W. The D gene is left open where the match is weak. The size of a clone is reported for some rows only, either as once, few or many, or as a class for expanded clones.

clone size | J gene | V gene | D gene | CDR3 DNA | CDR3 protein
- | TRBJ2-3 | TRBV5-1 | TRBD1 | TGCGCCAGCAGCTGGAACAGGGGGCACACAGATACGCAGTATTTT | CASSWNRGHTDTQYF
- | TRBJ2-5 | TRBV5-1 | TRBD1 | TGCGCCAGCAGCACCGGGGACAGGGCAAACCAAGAGACCCAGTACTTC | CASSTGDRANQETQYF
- | TRBJ1-2 | TRBV6-1 | - | TGTGCCAGCAGTGAACGGAAAAACTATGGCTACACCTTC | CASSERKNYGYTF
- | TRBJ1-1 | TRBV7-9 | - | TGTGCCAGCAGCTTCGGGTCGAACACTGAAGCTTTCTTT | CASSFGSNTEAFF
- | TRBJ2-6 | TRBV27 | - | TGTGCCAGCAGTCTACAGGGTGCTGGGGCCAACGTCCTGACTTTC | CASSLQGAGANVLTF
few | TRBJ1-5 | TRBV2 | - | TGTGCCAGCAAGCCGCAGAGCAATCAGCCCCAGCATTTT | CASKPQSNQPQHF
- | TRBJ2-1 | TRBV9 | - | TGTGCCAGCAGCGGACGGCTAAGCTCCTACAATGAGCAGTTCTTC | CASSGRLSSYNEQFF
- | TRBJ2-1 | TRBV19 | - | TGTGCCAGTACCCCAGGGGGGGCTTACAATGAGCAGTTCTTC | CASTPGGAYNEQFF
- | TRBJ2-5 | TRBV9 | - | TGTGCCAGCAGCGTAGAGCAGTCCCCGGGGTCCCAGTACTTC | CASSVEQSPGSQYF
few | TRBJ1-2 | TRBV5-1 | - | TGCGCCAGCAGCACGGGAGGGACTAACTATGGCTACACCTTC | CASSTGGTNYGYTF
once | TRBJ2-1 | TRBV19 | - | TGTGCCAGTCGCCTAGGGGCCACTTCCTCCTACAATGAGCAGTTCTTC | CASRLGATSSYNEQFF
- | TRBJ2-1 | TRBV10-3 | - | TGTGCCATCAGTGAGTCTGGGATAAACAATGAGCAGTTCTTC | CAISESGINNEQFF
- | TRBJ2-5 | TRBV2 | TRBD2 | TGTGCCAGCAGTGAGATTAGGCTAGCGGGAGGGCTGGGGGAGACCCAGTACTTC | CASSEIRLAGGLGETQYF
- | TRBJ2-7 | TRBV28 | TRBD1 | TGTGCCAGCAGTTTGACAGGGATCAGGAACGAGCAGTACTTC | CASSLTGIRNEQYF
- | TRBJ2-2 | TRBV15 | - | TGTGCCACCAGCAGAGAAATGGCTCCGGACGGGGAGCTGTTTTTT | CATSREMAPDGELFF
- | TRBJ2-7 | TRBV4-1 | - | TGCGCCAGCAGCCGCATAGGCCTCGGGACTGCGTCCTACGAGCAGTACTTC | CASSRIGLGTASYEQYF
once | TRBJ2-1 | TRBV6-5 | - | TGTGCCCTCGAAAGCTACAATGAGCAGTTCTTC | CALESYNEQFF
- | TRBJ2-7 | TRBV4-3 | TRBD2 | TGCGCCAGCAGCCAAGGGGTAGCGGGAGAGGCCTGGCACCGCGAGCAGTACTTC | CASSQGVAGEAWHREQYF
- | TRBJ2-3 | TRBV5-3 | - | TGTGCCAGACAAAACAGGCCACCGGTACCCACAGATACGCAGTATTTT | CARQNRPPVPTDTQYF
- | TRBJ2-2 | TRBV2 | - | TGTGCCAGCAGTAAACCCACCGGGGAGCTGTTTTTT | CASSKPTGELFF
- | TRBJ2-1 | TRBV5-6 | - | TGTGCCAGCAGCTACAGCATATTGACCTCCTACAATGAGCAGTTCTTC | CASSYSILTSYNEQFF
- | TRBJ2-1 | TRBV28 | TRBD2 | TGTGCCAGCACATCCCTAGCGGGACTAAACAATGAGCAGTTCTTC | CASTSLAGLNNEQFF
many | TRBJ2-3 | TRBV2 | TRBD1 | TGTGCCAGGGGATCCGGGACAGGTGAATCAGATACGCAGTATTTT | CARGSGTGESDTQYF
- | TRBJ2-3 | TRBV11-2 | - | TGTGCCAGCAGCATTCTCGGGGATAGCACAGATACGCAGTATTTT | CASSILGDSTDTQYF
- | TRBJ1-2 | TRBV27 | TRBD1 | TGTGCCAGCAGTTTATCGGGGACAGGGAAATGGAGTGGCTACACCTTC | CASSLSGTGKWSGYTF
- | TRBJ2-5 | TRBV5-6 | - | TGTGCCAGCAGCGCTCATGGGACGCCGCAAGAGACCCAGTACTTC | CASSAHGTPQETQYF
few | TRBJ2-3 | TRBV7-9 | - | TGTGCCAGCAGCGGGTACAGGGGCACAGATACGCAGTATTTT | CASSGYRGTDTQYF
few | TRBJ2-7 | TRBV7-8 | - | TGTGCCAGCAGCTTTCAGGGCGAGCAGTACTTC | CASSFQGEQYF
- | TRBJ1-5 | TRBV7-2 | - | TGTGCCAGCAGCTTACCAGCTAATCAGCCCCAGCATTTT | CASSLPANQPQHF
- | TRBJ2-2 | TRBV19 | - | TGTGCCAGTAGTTCTAGCCCTAACACCGGGGAGCTGTTTTTT | CASSSSPNTGELFF
few | TRBJ2-1 | TRBV5-4 | - | TGTGCCAGCAGCCGAGCGGGTCCTAGCTCCTACAATGAGCAGTTCTTC | CASSRAGPSSYNEQFF
- | TRBJ2-1 | TRBV7-6 | TRBD2 | TGTGCCAGCAGCTTTCCACTAGCGGATGTCAATGAGCAGTTCTTC | CASSFPLADVNEQFF
- | TRBJ2-5 | TRBV29-1 | - | TGCAGCGTTGAAGGGTTGGGGCAGACGCTAGAGACCCAGTACTTC | CSVEGLGQTLETQYF
- | TRBJ2-7 | TRBV7-2 | - | TGTGCCAGCAGCTTAGGTTTAGGGGGTCCGATTAGCTCCTACGAGCAGTACTTC | CASSLGLGGPISSYEQYF
- | TRBJ2-7 | TRBV10-2 | TRBD2 | TGCGCCAGCAGCTTGGAGGCGGGAGGGGTCCGGGACGAGCAGTACTTC | CASSLEAGGVRDEQYF
- | TRBJ1-2 | TRBV28 | - | TGTGCCAGCAGTCCCATTAGGGTAGAGCTCTATGGCTACACCTTC | CASSPIRVELYGYTF
- | TRBJ2-3 | TRBV19 | - | TGTGCCAGTAGTATGACAGATACGCAGTATTTT | CASSMTDTQYF
- | TRBJ2-1 | TRBV13 | - | TGTGCCAGCAGCTGGGAATCAGGGACCAGTACGAGGAATGAGCAGTTCTTC | CASSWESGTSTRNEQFF
- | TRBJ1-5 | TRBV2 | - | TGTGCCAGCAGTGAACGGGCCGAGAATCAGCCCCAGCATTTT | CASSERAENQPQHF
once | TRBJ2-6 | TRBV7-2 | TRBD1 | TGTGCCAGCAGCCCGGGACAGGGGGGCGCTGGGGCCAACGTCCTGACTTTC | CASSPGQGGAGANVLTF